This entry concerns a single T cell receptor beta chain. Its antigen is as yet unknown. The CDR3 has 20 residues. The V gene's germline CDR1 is MGHDK and CDR2 SYGVNS. The germline V and J ends were trimmed by 3 bases and 8 bases, with 32 bases remaining between them. TCRdb fed the multiplex PCR reads into MiXCR, producing one record per CDR3 protein. The table has about 180,000 distinct CDR3 sequences, 33% seen once; the top ten hold around 4.5%. The data belong to a study of breast tumors, draining lymph nodes, adjacent tissues. The lymph nodes were axillary draining lymph nodes from breast cancer patients. Study observations and caveats: Luminal-like breast cancer showed significantly higher tumor–nontumor repertoire similarity than basal-like. The data were judged consistent with most tumor T cells coming from lymph node and expanding in tumor. Tumors had less TCR diversity than lymph nodes, more than nontumor tissue.

The sample was axillary lymph node tissue. The chain carries TRBV25-1 and TRBJ1-3; tentative D call: TRBD1 (6 bases). The TCR comes from a female donor with breast cancer. Some clones in this sample may be carry-over from other donors' samples. CDR3 DNA sequence: TGTGCCAGCAGTGATCCTCATATACAGGGCCTGAAGAACTATGGCTACACCATATATTTT. Translated: CASSDPHIQGLKNYGYTIYF.